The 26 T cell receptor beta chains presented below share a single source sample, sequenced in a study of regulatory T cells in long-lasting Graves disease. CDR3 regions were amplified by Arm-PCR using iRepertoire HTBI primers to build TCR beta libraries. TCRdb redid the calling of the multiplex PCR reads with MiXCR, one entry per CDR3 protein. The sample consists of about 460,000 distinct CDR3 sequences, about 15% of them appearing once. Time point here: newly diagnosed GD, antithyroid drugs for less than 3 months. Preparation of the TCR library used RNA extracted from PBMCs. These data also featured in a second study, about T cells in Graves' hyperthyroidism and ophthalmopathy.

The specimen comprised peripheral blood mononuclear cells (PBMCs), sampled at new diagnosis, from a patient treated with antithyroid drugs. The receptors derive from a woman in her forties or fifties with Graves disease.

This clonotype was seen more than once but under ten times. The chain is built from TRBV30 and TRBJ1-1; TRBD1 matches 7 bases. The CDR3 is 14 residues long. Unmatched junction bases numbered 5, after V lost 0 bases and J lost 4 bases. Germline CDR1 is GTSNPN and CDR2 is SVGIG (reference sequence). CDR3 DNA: TGTGCCTGGAGTGTAGGGGGCTCCAGCACTGAAGCTTTCTTT. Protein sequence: CAWSVGGSSTEAFF. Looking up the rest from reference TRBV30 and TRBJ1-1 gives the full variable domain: SQTIHQWPATLVQPVGSPLSLECTVEGTSNPNLYWYRQAAGRGLQLLFYSVGIGQISSEVPQNLSASRPQDRQFILSSKKLLLSDSGFYLCAWSVGGSSTEAFFGQGTRLTVV.

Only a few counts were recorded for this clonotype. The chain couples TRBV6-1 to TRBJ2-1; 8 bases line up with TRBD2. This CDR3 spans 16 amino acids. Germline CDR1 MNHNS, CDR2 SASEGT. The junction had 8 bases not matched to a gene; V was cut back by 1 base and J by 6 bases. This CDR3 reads CASSEVRVAGLNEQFF. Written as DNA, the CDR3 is TGTGCCAGCAGTGAAGTCAGGGTAGCGGGGCTCAATGAGCAGTTCTTC.

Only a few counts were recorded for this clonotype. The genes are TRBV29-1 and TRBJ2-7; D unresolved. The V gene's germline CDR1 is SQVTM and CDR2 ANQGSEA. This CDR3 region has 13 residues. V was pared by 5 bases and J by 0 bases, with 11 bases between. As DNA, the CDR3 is TGCAGCGTTTGCGACTCCAGCTCCTACGAGCAGTACTTC. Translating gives CSVCDSSSYEQYF.

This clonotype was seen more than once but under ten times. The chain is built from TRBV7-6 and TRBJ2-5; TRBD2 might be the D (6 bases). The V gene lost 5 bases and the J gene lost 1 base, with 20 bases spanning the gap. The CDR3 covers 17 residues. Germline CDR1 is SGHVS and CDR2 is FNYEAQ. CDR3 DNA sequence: TGTGCCAGCAGCCAACTTAACCCGGAGACTAGCCAAGAGACCCAGTACTTC. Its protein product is CASSQLNPETSQETQYF.

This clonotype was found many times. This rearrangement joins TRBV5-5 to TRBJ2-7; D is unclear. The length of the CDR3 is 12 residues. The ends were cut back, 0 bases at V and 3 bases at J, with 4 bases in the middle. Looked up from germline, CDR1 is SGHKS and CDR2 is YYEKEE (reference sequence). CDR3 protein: CASSLDGYEQYF. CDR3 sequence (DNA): TGTGCCAGCAGCTTGGACGGCTACGAGCAGTACTTC.

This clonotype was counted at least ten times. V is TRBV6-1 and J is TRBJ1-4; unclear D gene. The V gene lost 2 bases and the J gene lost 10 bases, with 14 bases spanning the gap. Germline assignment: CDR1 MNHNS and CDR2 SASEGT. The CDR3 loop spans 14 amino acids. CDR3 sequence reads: CASSENVQIGKLFF. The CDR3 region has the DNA TGTGCCAGCAGTGAAAACGTACAGATTGGAAAACTGTTTTTT.

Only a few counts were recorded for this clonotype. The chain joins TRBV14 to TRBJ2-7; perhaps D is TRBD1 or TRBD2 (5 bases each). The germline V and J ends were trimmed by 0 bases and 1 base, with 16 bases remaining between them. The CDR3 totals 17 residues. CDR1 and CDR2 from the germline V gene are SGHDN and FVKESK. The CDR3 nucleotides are TGTGCCAGCAGCCAAGATATGGCAGGGACGGCTTCCTACGAGCAGTACTTC. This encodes CASSQDMAGTASYEQYF.

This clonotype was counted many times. CDR3 in DNA: TGTGCCAGCTTTCGGGACAGGGGGACTGAGACCCAGTACTTC. It specifies CASFRDRGTETQYF. The chain links TRBV2 to TRBJ2-5; 11 nucleotides align to TRBD1. V shed 8 bases, J shed 5 bases, and the junction held 7 bases outside the gene matches. CDR1 is SNHLY, CDR2 FYNNEI, per germline. CDR3 length: 14 residues.

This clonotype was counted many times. The CDR3 is CASSSGGLAGAGGTDTQYF. In DNA, the CDR3 is TGTGCCAGCAGTTCCGGGGGACTAGCGGGAGCCGGTGGCACAGATACGCAGTATTTT. V and J are TRBV7-3 and TRBJ2-3, with TRBD2 matching over 14 bases. The CDR3 loop spans 19 amino acids. Unmatched junction bases numbered 12, after V lost 6 bases and J lost 1 base. From germline, CDR1 is SGHTA and CDR2 FQGTGA.

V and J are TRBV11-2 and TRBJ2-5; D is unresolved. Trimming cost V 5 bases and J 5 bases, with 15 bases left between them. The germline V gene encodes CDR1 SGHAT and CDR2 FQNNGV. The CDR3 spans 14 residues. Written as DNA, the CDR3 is TGTGCCAGCAGCCCTACCCTCTCACGGGAGACCCAGTACTTC. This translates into CASSPTLSRETQYF.

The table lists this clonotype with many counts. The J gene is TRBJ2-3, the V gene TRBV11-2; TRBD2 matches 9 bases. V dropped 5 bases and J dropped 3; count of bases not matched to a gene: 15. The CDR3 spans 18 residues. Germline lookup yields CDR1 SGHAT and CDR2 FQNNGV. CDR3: CASSPGLASRRKTDTQYF. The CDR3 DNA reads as TGTGCCAGCAGCCCTGGACTAGCGAGCCGCCGTAAGACAGATACGCAGTATTTT.

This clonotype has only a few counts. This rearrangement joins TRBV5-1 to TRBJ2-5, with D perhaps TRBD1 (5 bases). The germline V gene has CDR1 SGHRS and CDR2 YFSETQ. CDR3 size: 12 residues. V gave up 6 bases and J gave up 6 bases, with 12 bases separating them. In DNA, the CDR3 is TGCGCCAGCACCGACAGTGAGAAGACCCAGTACTTC. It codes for CASTDSEKTQYF.

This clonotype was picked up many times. The CDR3 DNA reads as TGTGCCAGCAGTTCCACACTAGCGGGAGCATTGTCCTACGAGCAGTACTTC. Translation gives CASSSTLAGALSYEQYF. This chain links TRBV6-5 with TRBJ2-7, with 11 bases that match TRBD2. CDR3 length: 17 residues. Germline CDR1 is MNHEY and CDR2 is SVGAGI. J was trimmed by 1 base and V by 4 bases; bases with no gene match: 9.

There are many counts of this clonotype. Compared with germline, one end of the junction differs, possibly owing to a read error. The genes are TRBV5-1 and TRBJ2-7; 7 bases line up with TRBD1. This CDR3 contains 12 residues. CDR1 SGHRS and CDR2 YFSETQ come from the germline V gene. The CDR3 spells CASSFDRDEQYF. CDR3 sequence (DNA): TGTGCCAGCTCATTCGACAGGGACGAGCAGTACTTC.

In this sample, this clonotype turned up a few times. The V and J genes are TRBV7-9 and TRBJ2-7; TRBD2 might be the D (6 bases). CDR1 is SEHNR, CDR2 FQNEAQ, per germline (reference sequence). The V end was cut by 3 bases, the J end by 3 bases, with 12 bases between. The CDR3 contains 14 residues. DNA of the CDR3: TGTGCCAGCAGCTTCGGGGGAGCGCGCTACGAGCAGTACTTC. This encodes CASSFGGARYEQYF.

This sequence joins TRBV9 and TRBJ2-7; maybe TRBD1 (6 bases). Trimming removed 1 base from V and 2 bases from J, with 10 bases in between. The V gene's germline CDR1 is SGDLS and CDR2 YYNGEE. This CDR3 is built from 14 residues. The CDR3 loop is CASSVTGLTYEQYF. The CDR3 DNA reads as TGTGCCAGCAGCGTAACAGGGCTCACCTACGAGCAGTACTTC.

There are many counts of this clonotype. The CDR3 coding sequence is TGTGCCAGCAGCCGAAAACCCCGTACCGGGACTAGCGGACTAAATGAGCAGTTCTTC. It yields the protein CASSRKPRTGTSGLNEQFF. The chain is built from TRBV7-8 and TRBJ2-1; 11 bases fit TRBD2. From germline, CDR1 is SGHVS and CDR2 FQNEAQ. The trim removed 5 bases at V and 7 bases at J, leaving 19 bases unmatched. CDR3 length: 19 residues. Full variable domain (missing parts from reference TRBV7-8 and TRBJ2-1): GAGVSQSPRYKVAKRGQDVALRCDPISGHVSLFWYQQALGQGPEFLTYFQNEAQLDKSGLPSDRFFAERPEGSVSTLKIQRTQQEDSAVYLCASSRKPRTGTSGLNEQFFGPGTRLTVL.

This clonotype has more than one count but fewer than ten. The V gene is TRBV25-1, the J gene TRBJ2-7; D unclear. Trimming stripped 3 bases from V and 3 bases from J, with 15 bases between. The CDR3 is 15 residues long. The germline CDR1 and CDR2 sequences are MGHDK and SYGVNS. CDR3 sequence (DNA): TGTGCCAGCAGTGATCGTCTCCTGCCCCTCTACGAGCAGTACTTC. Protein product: CASSDRLLPLYEQYF.

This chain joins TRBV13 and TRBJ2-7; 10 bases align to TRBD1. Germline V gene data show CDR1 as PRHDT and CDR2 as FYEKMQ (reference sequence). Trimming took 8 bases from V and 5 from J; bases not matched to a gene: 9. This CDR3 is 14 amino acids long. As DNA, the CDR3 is TGTGCCAGCGGATCCGGGACAGGGGTGGACGAGCAGTACTTC. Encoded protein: CASGSGTGVDEQYF.

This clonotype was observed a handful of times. CDR3 protein: CASSRAMGGPLSGANVLTF. CDR3 bases: TGTGCCAGCAGCCGGGCTATGGGAGGGCCCCTCTCTGGGGCCAACGTCCTGACTTTC. The rearrangement uses TRBV7-3 and TRBJ2-6, with 7 bases fitting TRBD2. This CDR3 comprises 19 residues. With 5 bases clipped from V and 0 bases from J, the junction kept 13 bases outside the gene matches. Germline CDR1 reads SGHTA; CDR2 reads FQGTGA.

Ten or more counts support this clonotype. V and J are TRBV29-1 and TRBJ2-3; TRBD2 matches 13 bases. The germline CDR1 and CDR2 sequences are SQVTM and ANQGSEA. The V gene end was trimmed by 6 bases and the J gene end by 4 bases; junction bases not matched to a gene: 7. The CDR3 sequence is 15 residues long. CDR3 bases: TGCAGCGTCACCCGGACTAGCGGGAGTTCAGATACGCAGTATTTT. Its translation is CSVTRTSGSSDTQYF.

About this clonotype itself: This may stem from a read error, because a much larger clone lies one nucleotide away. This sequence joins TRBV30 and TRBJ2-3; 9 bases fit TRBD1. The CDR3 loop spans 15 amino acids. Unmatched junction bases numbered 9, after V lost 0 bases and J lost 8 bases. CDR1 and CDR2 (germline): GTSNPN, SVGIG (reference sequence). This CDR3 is CAWSVVAGQGGTQYF. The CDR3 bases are TGTGCCTGGAGTGTAGTGGCGGGACAGGGTGGTACGCAGTATTTT.

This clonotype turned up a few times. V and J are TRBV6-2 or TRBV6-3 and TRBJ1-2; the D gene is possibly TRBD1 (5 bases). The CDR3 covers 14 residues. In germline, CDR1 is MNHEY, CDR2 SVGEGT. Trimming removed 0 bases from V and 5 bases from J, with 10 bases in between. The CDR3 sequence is CASSYSKGEYGYTF. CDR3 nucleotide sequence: TGTGCCAGCAGTTACTCTAAAGGGGAGTATGGCTACACCTTC.

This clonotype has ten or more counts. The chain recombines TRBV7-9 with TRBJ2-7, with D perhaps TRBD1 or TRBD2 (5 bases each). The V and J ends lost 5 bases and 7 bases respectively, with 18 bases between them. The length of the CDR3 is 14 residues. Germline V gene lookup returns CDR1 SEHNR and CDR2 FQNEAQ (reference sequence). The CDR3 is CASSPVDRGVEQYF. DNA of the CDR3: TGTGCCAGCAGCCCCGTGGATCGAGGGGTTGAGCAGTACTTC.

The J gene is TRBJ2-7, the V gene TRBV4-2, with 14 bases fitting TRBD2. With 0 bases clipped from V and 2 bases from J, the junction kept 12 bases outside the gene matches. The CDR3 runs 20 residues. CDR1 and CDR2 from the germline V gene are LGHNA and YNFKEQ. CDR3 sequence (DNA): TGTGCCAGCAGCCAAGAGTTAACTCTGGGACTAGCGGGAGTAGCCTACGAGCAGTACTTC. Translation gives CASSQELTLGLAGVAYEQYF.

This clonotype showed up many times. For the CDR3, the DNA is TGTGCCAGCAGCCCGTTTGGGGGACGCACAGATACGCAGTATTTT. Encoded protein: CASSPFGGRTDTQYF. V usage is TRBV7-9 and J usage is TRBJ2-3; the D call may be TRBD1 or TRBD2 (5 bases each). Per the germline V gene, CDR1 is SEHNR and CDR2 is FQNEAQ (reference sequence). CDR3 length: 15 amino acids. The V and J ends lost 5 bases and 1 base respectively, with 13 bases between them.